This T cell receptor beta chain was retrieved from a study of cytomegalovirus exposure and HLA in healthy donors. Points from the study as a whole: With DRB1 most and HLA-C fewest, TCR association rates differed between HLA loci in a later analysis.

Primers: 60 Vbeta forward and 13 Jbeta reverse. Repertoires were generated with immunoSEQ multiplex PCR, while TCRdb's copy carries only in-frame clones and drops some. Here the sample spans around 150,000 clones, about 82% being singletons. Comment on this clone: The antigen remains undetermined.

Germline V lookup: CDR1 SGHAT, CDR2 FQNNGV. Unmatched junction bases numbered 3, after V lost 0 bases and J lost 6 bases. This CDR3 is built from 14 residues. The V and J genes are TRBV11-2 and TRBJ2-3; 7 nucleotides line up with TRBD2. The sequence was collected from a male donor in good health and CMV-seronegative. The sequenced sample was PBMCs. CDR3 amino acids: CASSLDRTRDTQYF. For the CDR3, the DNA is TGTGCCAGCAGCTTAGACCGGACTAGGGATACGCAGTATTTT.